The 31 T cell receptor beta chains reported below all come from one sample, sequenced in a study of PD-L1 blockade in urothelial cancer. The table came from immunoSEQ multiplex PCR; TCRdb's copy has only in-frame clones and leaves some out. The repertoire includes 85,000 to 100,000 clones, roughly 90% of them detected once, and approximately 10% sits in the top ten. The sequences come from PBMCs, collected around atezolizumab (anti-PD-L1) treatment. The receptors here all came from a man between 60 and 75 years old with urothelial cancer.

The V call is TRBV7-3, the J call TRBJ2-3; 9 nucleotides match TRBD2. This CDR3 spans 15 amino acids. CDR1 and CDR2 from the germline V gene are SGHTA and FQGTGA. V lost 2 bases and J lost 3; bases outside the gene matches: 3. Written as DNA, the CDR3 is TGTGCCAGCAGCTTATCTCTAGCGGGGACAGATACGCAGTATTTT. This codes for CASSLSLAGTDTQYF.

The chain recombines TRBV6-5 with TRBJ1-2, with D perhaps matching TRBD1 (5 bases). From germline, CDR1 is MNHEY and CDR2 SVGAGI. V lost 6 bases and J lost 8, with 19 bases in between. The CDR3 spans 14 residues. CDR3 DNA sequence: TGTGCCAGCAGCCCCGGGCCCCAGGAGGGGGGCTACACCTTC. It codes for CASSPGPQEGGYTF.

The CDR3 loop is CASRAGGTGELFF. The CDR3 nucleotides read TGTGCCAGCCGAGCGGGGGGGACCGGGGAGCTGTTTTTT. The chain links TRBV6-6 to TRBJ2-2; 10 bases agree with TRBD2. V dropped 8 bases and J dropped 5; count of bases not matched to a gene: 2. Germline assignment: CDR1 MNHNY and CDR2 SVGAGI (reference sequence). The CDR3 has 13 residues.

The chain joins TRBV27 to TRBJ2-1; 9 positions agree with TRBD2. This CDR3 spans 18 amino acids. Trimming took 1 base from V and 8 from J; bases not matched to a gene: 15. The germline CDR1 and CDR2 sequences are MNHEY and SMNVEV (reference sequence). The CDR3 sequence is CASSLYFRSGGFGYEQFF. In DNA form, the CDR3 reads TGTGCCAGCAGTTTATATTTCCGGAGCGGGGGGTTTGGGTATGAGCAGTTCTTC.

The chain links TRBV4-3 to TRBJ2-6; D ambiguous. The CDR3 contains 16 residues. Germline V gives CDR1 LGHNA, CDR2 YSLEER. With 0 bases removed from V and 2 bases from J, the gap between germline ends came to 8 bases. The CDR3 DNA reads as TGCGCCAGCAGCCAAGAACCGGAGCCTGGGGCCAACGTCCTGACTTTC. Residues: CASSQEPEPGANVLTF.

This rearrangement joins TRBV13 to TRBJ2-3; D not certain. CDR1 is PRHDT and CDR2 is FYEKMQ in the germline V gene (reference sequence). V was pared by 0 bases and J by 1 base, with 14 bases between. There are 17 residues in the CDR3. This CDR3 is CASSLGLVEGGTDTQYF. The CDR3, as DNA: TGTGCCAGCAGCTTAGGCCTAGTCGAAGGAGGCACAGATACGCAGTATTTT.

This chain joins TRBV11-2 and TRBJ2-3; a possible D gene is TRBD2 (7 bases). Germline CDR1 reads SGHAT; CDR2 reads FQNNGV. The CDR3 has 19 residues. Trimming pared 5 bases from V and 3 bases from J, leaving 27 bases between. Here the CDR3 DNA reads TGTGCCAGCAGCCCACTTCTTTGGGGGGGGCCGGGACTTACAGATACGCAGTATTTT. Its translation is CASSPLLWGGPGLTDTQYF. The complete variable domain, with remaining parts taken from reference TRBV11-2 and TRBJ2-3, reads EAGVAQSPRYKIIEKRQSVAFWCNPISGHATLYWYQQILGQGPKLLIQFQNNGVVDDSQLPKDRFSAERLKGVDSTLKIQPAKLEDSAVYLCASSPLLWGGPGLTDTQYFGPGTRLTVL.

The chain combines TRBV11-3 with TRBJ1-4; D may be TRBD1 (5 bases). V was clipped by 5 bases and J by 4 bases, with 11 bases between them. Per the germline V gene, CDR1 is SGHNT and CDR2 is YENEEA. There are 14 residues in the CDR3. The CDR3 coding sequence is TGTGCCAGCAGCATGGGGGGTGATAATGAAAAACTGTTTTTT. Its protein is CASSMGGDNEKLFF.

The rearrangement uses TRBV6-1 and TRBJ2-3, with 9 bases identical to TRBD2. J was trimmed by 4 bases and V by 1 base; bases with no gene match: 6. This CDR3 is built from 16 residues. Germline-derived CDR1 and CDR2 are MNHNS and SASEGT. This CDR3 is CASSEVGGGAADTQYF. CDR3 in DNA: TGTGCCAGCAGTGAAGTCGGCGGGGGGGCCGCAGATACGCAGTATTTT.

V and J are TRBV14 and TRBJ2-1, with D possibly being TRBD2 (6 bases). Germline loops: CDR1 SGHDN, CDR2 FVKESK. This CDR3 spans 17 amino acids. V lost 0 bases to trimming and J lost 1 base, with 13 bases between them. CDR3 in DNA: TGTGCCAGCAGCCAAGATCTCGGACGGGGGTCCTACAATGAGCAGTTCTTC. Amino acid sequence: CASSQDLGRGSYNEQFF.

The count of this clone is one. The J gene is TRBJ2-3, the V gene TRBV5-4; 7 bases match TRBD2. With V trimmed by 1 base and J by 1 base, 6 bases remained unmatched. The CDR3 totals 16 residues. The V gene's germline CDR1 is SGHNT and CDR2 YYREEE (reference sequence). CDR3 in DNA: TGTGCCAGCAGCTTGCCCCGGGGGGAGGGCACAGATACGCAGTATTTT. Translation gives CASSLPRGEGTDTQYF.

V is TRBV16 and J is TRBJ2-1; 8 nucleotides agree with TRBD2. Unmatched junction bases numbered 10, after V lost 6 bases and J lost 3 bases. Germline V gene sequence: CDR1 KGHSY, CDR2 FQNENV. The CDR3 sequence is 16 residues long. CDR3 in amino acids: CASRPVGRGVYNEQFF. CDR3 coding DNA: TGTGCCAGCAGACCCGTCGGGCGGGGGGTCTACAATGAGCAGTTCTTC.

This chain uses TRBV30 with TRBJ2-1; D perhaps matches TRBD1 (6 bases). The CDR3 is 10 residues long. Trimming pared 2 bases from V and 10 bases from J, leaving 6 bases between. CDR1 and CDR2 from the germline V gene are GTSNPN and SVGIG (reference sequence). This chain's CDR3 is CAWSTGEQFF. The CDR3 bases are TGTGCCTGGAGTACAGGGGAGCAGTTCTTC.

V gene TRBV30 combines with J gene TRBJ1-3, with 9 bases aligning to TRBD1. The germline V gene has CDR1 GTSNPN and CDR2 SVGIG (reference sequence). V gave up 0 bases and J gave up 4 bases; unmatched junction bases: 7. The CDR3 spans 16 residues. The CDR3 DNA reads TGTGCCTGGAGTGTCCGGGACAGGGTGCGGGGAAACACCATATATTTT. Protein sequence: CAWSVRDRVRGNTIYF.

The chain employs TRBV6-5 and TRBJ2-7; D might be TRBD1 (6 bases). Germline V gives CDR1 MNHEY, CDR2 SVGAGI. V was clipped by 8 bases and J by 6 bases, with 17 bases between them. CDR3 length equals 13 residues. CDR3 amino acids: CASGPGEAFEQYF. For the CDR3, the DNA is TGTGCCAGCGGCCCAGGGGAAGCGTTCGAGCAGTACTTC.

The J gene is TRBJ2-1, the V gene TRBV5-1, with 7 bases matching TRBD2. Germline V gene sequence: CDR1 SGHRS, CDR2 YFSETQ. The V segment lost 2 bases and the J segment 7 bases; nucleotides outside the gene matches: 9. This CDR3 has 15 residues. The CDR3 protein is CASSFGGTILNEQFF. CDR3 in DNA: TGCGCCAGCAGCTTTGGGGGGACTATTTTGAATGAGCAGTTCTTC.

The chain carries TRBV5-1 and TRBJ2-5; D remains unclear. V was pared by 2 bases and J by 5 bases, with 10 bases between. CDR1 is SGHRS, CDR2 YFSETQ, per germline. The CDR3 is made up of 13 amino acids. The CDR3 reads CASSLDWRETQYF. The CDR3 nucleotides are TGCGCCAGCAGCTTAGACTGGCGGGAGACCCAGTACTTC.

The V call is TRBV27, the J call TRBJ2-7; D is perhaps TRBD1 (6 bases). V shed 7 bases and J shed 3 bases, with 22 bases lying between them. CDR3 length: 16 amino acids. Germline assignment: CDR1 MNHEY and CDR2 SMNVEV (reference sequence). The CDR3 DNA reads as TGTGCCAGCAATAAATACAGGGCAGGAATCGGCTACGAGCAGTACTTC. Translating gives CASNKYRAGIGYEQYF.

CDR3 residues: CASSRGTSGTQETQYF. The CDR3 nucleotides read TGTGCCAGCAGCCGCGGGACTAGCGGAACCCAAGAGACCCAGTACTTC. The chain carries TRBV11-2 and TRBJ2-5; 11 nucleotides match TRBD2. Germline assignment: CDR1 SGHAT and CDR2 FQNNGV. The CDR3 has 16 residues. After removal of 5 bases from V and 1 base from J, the junction contained 6 bases not matched to a gene.

The chain carries TRBV7-2 and TRBJ2-3; D perhaps matches TRBD2 (5 bases). The CDR3 has 19 amino acids. Trimming left V 5 bases short and J 2 bases short, with 26 bases between. Looked up from germline, CDR1 is SGHTA and CDR2 is FQGNSA. The CDR3 DNA reads as TGTGCCAGCAGCCACACTCGGTGGAGGACCCGGGAAAACACAGATACGCAGTATTTT. Its protein is CASSHTRWRTRENTDTQYF.

This chain uses TRBV11-2 with TRBJ1-1; D gene ambiguous. The CDR3 length is 14 residues. Germline lookup yields CDR1 SGHAT and CDR2 FQNNGV. Trimming pared 2 bases from V and 6 bases from J, leaving 13 bases between. This chain's CDR3 is CASSLTPQMAEAFF. Written as DNA, the CDR3 is TGTGCCAGCAGCTTAACCCCACAAATGGCTGAAGCTTTCTTT.

The CDR3 nucleotides read TGTGCCTGGAGTGAGGGAGGGGTCGGAAACACCATATATTTT. Translation: CAWSEGGVGNTIYF. The chain uses TRBV30 and TRBJ1-3, with TRBD1 as a possible D gene (5 bases). Per germline, CDR1 GTSNPN and CDR2 SVGIG (reference sequence). There are 14 residues in the CDR3. Trimming removed 1 base at V and 4 bases at J, with 11 bases between. Using reference TRBV30 and TRBJ1-3 for the parts outside the CDR3, the full variable domain is SQTIHQWPATLVQPVGSPLSLECTVEGTSNPNLYWYRQAAGRGLQLLFYSVGIGQISSEVPQNLSASRPQDRQFILSSKKLLLSDSGFYLCAWSEGGVGNTIYFGEGSWLTVV.

The J gene is TRBJ2-7, the V gene TRBV10-3, with TRBD1 as a possible D gene (8 bases). CDR1 and CDR2 from the germline V gene are ENHRY and SYGVKD. Trimming shortened V by 4 bases and J by 2 bases, and 12 bases separated the two germline ends. CDR3 length equals 14 residues. The CDR3 DNA follows: TGTGCCATCAGTGCACAGGGGGGGACCTACGAGCAGTACTTC. This gives the protein CAISAQGGTYEQYF.

The chain links TRBV4-1 to TRBJ1-5; 8 bases align to TRBD1. CDR3 length equals 16 residues. Germline V CDR1 and CDR2: MGHRA, YSYEKL. Trimming cost V 0 bases and J 6 bases; bases outside gene matches: 7. The CDR3 DNA reads TGCGCCAGCAGCCAAGATCTGAGGACAGGGTTTCAGCCCCAGCATTTT. Translation: CASSQDLRTGFQPQHF.

V and J are TRBV6-5 and TRBJ2-3; 8 bases agree with TRBD2. J lost 0 bases, V lost 11 bases, and 4 bases had no gene match. The germline V gene encodes CDR1 MNHEY and CDR2 SVGAGI. This CDR3 comprises 13 residues. The CDR3 reads CASGTSSTDTQYF. The CDR3 DNA follows: TGTGCCTCCGGGACTAGTAGCACAGATACGCAGTATTTT.

This clone was observed a handful of times. The chain has TRBV4-3 and TRBJ2-1; D perhaps matches TRBD2 (5 bases). CDR3 length: 14 amino acids. Germline-derived CDR1 and CDR2 are LGHNA and YSLEER. The V gene lost 0 bases and the J gene lost 9 bases, with 12 bases spanning the gap. The CDR3: CASSQEPLAGEQFF. In nucleotides, the CDR3 is TGCGCCAGCAGCCAAGAGCCTCTAGCCGGTGAGCAGTTCTTC.

The V call is TRBV6-1, the J call TRBJ2-3; D perhaps matches TRBD2 (7 bases). The CDR3 is 15 amino acids. Per the germline V gene, CDR1 is MNHNS and CDR2 is SASEGT. The V gene lost 7 bases and the J gene lost 3 bases, with 17 bases spanning the gap. The DNA for the CDR3 is TGTGCCAGCACTTTTGGCAGGGGAGGGACAGATACGCAGTATTTT. The encoded protein is CASTFGRGGTDTQYF.

This sequence joins TRBV7-2 and TRBJ2-1, with 10 nucleotides matching TRBD1. The CDR3 is 14 residues long. Germline V gene sequence: CDR1 SGHTA, CDR2 FQGNSA. V dropped 3 bases and J dropped 9; count of bases not matched to a gene: 5. CDR3 in DNA: TGTGCCAGCAGCTTCCGGGACAGGGGACGTGAGCAGTTCTTC. Its protein is CASSFRDRGREQFF. The variable domain in full, with the rest retrieved from reference TRBV7-2 and TRBJ2-1, is GAGVSQSPSNKVTEKGKDVELRCDPISGHTALYWYRQSLGQGLEFLIYFQGNSAPDKSGLPSDRFSAERTGGSVSTLTIQRTQQEDSAVYLCASSFRDRGREQFFGPGTRLTVL.

V is TRBV4-2 and J is TRBJ1-5; the D gene is possibly TRBD1 (5 bases). The CDR3 covers 14 residues. CDR1 is LGHNA and CDR2 is YNFKEQ in the germline V gene. Between the trimmed V and J ends, which lost 1 base and 5 bases, there was a span of 9 bases. The CDR3 nucleotides are TGTGCCAGCAGCCAAGGGGGCCGAGATCAGCCCCAGCATTTT. Protein: CASSQGGRDQPQHF.

CDR3 region: CASSSQGQTGELFF. The CDR3 region has the DNA TGTGCCAGCAGTTCCCAGGGACAAACCGGGGAGCTGTTTTTT. The chain employs TRBV7-8 and TRBJ2-2; maybe TRBD1 (6 bases). The CDR3 has 14 residues. From germline, CDR1 is SGHVS and CDR2 FQNEAQ. Trimming left V 6 bases short and J 5 bases short, with 13 bases between.

The chain employs TRBV4-3 and TRBJ1-6; the match to TRBD1 covers 9 bases. V dropped 4 bases and J dropped 11; count of bases not matched to a gene: 6. The germline V gene has CDR1 LGHNA and CDR2 YSLEER. This CDR3 spans 14 amino acids. In DNA, the CDR3 is TGCGCCAGCAGCCTACAGGGGGCTTCGACACCCCTCCACTTT. Amino acid sequence: CASSLQGASTPLHF.